A single sample is the source of the 9 T cell receptor beta chains below, sequenced in a study of blood T cell repertoires in COVID-19. Data came from immunoSEQ multiplex PCR; TCRdb stores just in-frame clones and leaves some out. The sample holds fewer than 250,000 clones, around nine tenths seen once. Sequenced sample: peripheral blood. These receptors all stem from a woman in her 40s who had recovered from COVID-19.

The rearrangement links TRBV2 to TRBJ1-4; TRBD1 is a possible D gene (6 bases). Per germline, CDR1 SNHLY and CDR2 FYNNEI. This CDR3 spans 14 amino acids. Deletions cut 3 bases from V and 8 bases from J, with 13 bases between. CDR3 bases: TGTGCCAGCAGTGATGTCAGGGGATACGAAAAACTGTTTTTT. It translates to CASSDVRGYEKLFF.

A few counts support this clone. This chain links TRBV3-1 (or the pseudogene TRBV3-2) with TRBJ1-1; D remains unclear. Germline values: CDR1 LGHDT, CDR2 YNNKEL (reference sequence). The V end lost 0 bases, the J end lost 1 base, and 3 bases lay between the germline ends. The CDR3 is 13 amino acids. The CDR3 DNA reads as TGTGCCAGCAGCCAAGACGGGAACACTGAAGCTTTCTTT. As protein: CASSQDGNTEAFF.

The chain links TRBV19 to TRBJ1-5, with a tentative D call TRBD1 (6 bases). The V gene lost 2 bases and the J gene lost 1 base, with 9 bases spanning the gap. The germline CDR1 and CDR2 sequences are LNHDA and SQIVND (reference sequence). This CDR3 comprises 15 residues. The CDR3, as DNA: TGTGCCAGTAGTATATCCGGACAGAGCAATCAGCCCCAGCATTTT. Its protein is CASSISGQSNQPQHF.

This rearrangement joins TRBV5-1 to TRBJ2-2, with 7 bases aligning to TRBD2. The J segment lost 1 base and the V segment lost 2 bases, leaving 5 bases of the junction unmatched. Germline CDR1 SGHRS, CDR2 YFSETQ. The CDR3 is 16 amino acids. This chain's CDR3 is CASSFLTSENTGELFF. DNA of the CDR3: TGCGCCAGCAGCTTTTTAACTAGCGAGAACACCGGGGAGCTGTTTTTT.

The chain is built from TRBV19 and TRBJ2-3; 10 bases are a match to TRBD2. CDR1 is LNHDA and CDR2 is SQIVND in the germline V gene (reference sequence). The CDR3 extends over 17 amino acids. The ends lost 5 bases at V and 1 base at J; junction bases unmatched: 9. The CDR3 bases are TGTGCCAGTAGTCTGACGACCGGGACTAGCGGCACAGATACGCAGTATTTT. Amino acid sequence: CASSLTTGTSGTDTQYF.

This sequence joins TRBV2 and TRBJ2-1; 9 bases match TRBD2. V dropped 6 bases and J dropped 7; count of bases not matched to a gene: 10. The CDR3 is 15 residues long. Germline CDR1 SNHLY, CDR2 FYNNEI. The CDR3 loop is CASSFSGSKGNEQFF. CDR3 DNA: TGTGCCAGCAGCTTTAGCGGGAGTAAAGGAAATGAGCAGTTCTTC.

This sequence joins TRBV5-1 and TRBJ2-4; 12 positions match TRBD1. The CDR3 sequence is 19 residues long. In germline, CDR1 is SGHRS, CDR2 YFSETQ. V was pared by 5 bases and J by 4 bases, with 16 bases of the junction left unmatched. The CDR3 region has the DNA TGCGCCAGCAGTTGGGTGAAGACCGGGACAGGGGGCAAAAAAAACATTCAGTACTTC. Its translation: CASSWVKTGTGGKKNIQYF.

The chain employs TRBV5-4 and TRBJ2-2; TRBD1 is a possible D gene (7 bases). Trimming shortened V by 3 bases and J by 5 bases, and 11 bases separated the two germline ends. Germline V gene sequence: CDR1 SGHNT, CDR2 YYREEE (reference sequence). The CDR3 loop spans 14 amino acids. Here the CDR3 reads CASSWRGRTGELFF. CDR3 DNA sequence: TGTGCCAGCAGCTGGAGGGGGCGGACCGGGGAGCTGTTTTTT.

The gene calls are TRBV27 and TRBJ2-7, with 12 positions matching TRBD2. J lost 6 bases, V lost 5 bases, and 5 bases had no gene match. Germline lookup yields CDR1 MNHEY and CDR2 SMNVEV (reference sequence). This CDR3 spans 14 amino acids. The CDR3 loop is CASSRLAGDLEQYF. CDR3 DNA: TGTGCCAGCAGTCGACTAGCGGGAGATCTCGAGCAGTACTTC.